Each of the 16 T cell receptor beta chains below was sequenced from the same sample in a study of cytomegalovirus exposure and HLA in healthy donors. The PCR had 60 Vbeta and 13 Jbeta primers. TCRdb keeps only in-frame clones here, not all; method: immunoSEQ multiplex PCR. The table lists just over 150,000 clones, approximately 85% of them singletons, with roughly 2.2% in the top ten. The specimen sequenced was PBMCs. Source of these receptors: a man between 18 and 35 years old in good health and CMV-seropositive.

The chain combines TRBV9 with TRBJ2-3; 16 bases line up with TRBD2. Per the germline V gene, CDR1 is SGDLS and CDR2 is YYNGEE. The CDR3 runs to 16 residues. With V trimmed by 3 bases and J by 6 bases, 4 bases remained unmatched. The CDR3 protein is CASSGGTSGGVDTQYF. Written as DNA, the CDR3 is TGTGCCAGCAGCGGAGGGACTAGCGGGGGGGTGGATACGCAGTATTTT.

The genes are TRBV5-1 and TRBJ1-1; 7 positions agree with TRBD1. The CDR3 is 16 residues long. CDR1 SGHRS and CDR2 YFSETQ come from the germline V gene. The ends lost 4 bases at V and 1 base at J; junction bases unmatched: 10. CDR3 sequence reads: CASSLISSGGNTEAFF. The DNA for the CDR3 is TGCGCCAGCAGCCTAATCTCGTCAGGGGGGAACACTGAAGCTTTCTTT.

The rearrangement links TRBV30 to TRBJ1-4; D is unresolved. Trimming shortened V by 2 bases and J by 3 bases, and 10 bases separated the two germline ends. This CDR3 spans 14 amino acids. The germline V gene encodes CDR1 GTSNPN and CDR2 SVGIG (reference sequence). The CDR3: CAWSMDSANEKLFF. The CDR3 DNA sequence: TGTGCCTGGAGTATGGACTCAGCTAATGAAAAACTGTTTTTT.

This sequence joins TRBV15 and TRBJ1-4; the D gene is possibly TRBD1 (6 bases). The CDR3 extends over 16 amino acids. Germline V gives CDR1 LNHNV, CDR2 YYDKDF (reference sequence). Trimming shortened V by 6 bases and J by 6 bases, and 20 bases separated the two germline ends. The CDR3 coding sequence is TGTGCCACCAGTACAGGTTTAGGACAGATTCATGAAAAACTGTTTTTT. The encoded protein is CATSTGLGQIHEKLFF.

CDR3 nucleotides: TGTGCCAGCAGCTTTAGCGGGGGTCTCTATAATTCCTGGGATACGCAGTATTTT. Translation: CASSFSGGLYNSWDTQYF. The rearrangement joins TRBV7-3 to TRBJ2-3; the match to TRBD2 covers 9 bases. The CDR3 has 18 amino acids. J gave up 6 bases and V 3 bases, and 16 bases lay outside the gene matches. The germline V gene encodes CDR1 SGHTA and CDR2 FQGTGA.

V and J are TRBV6-1 and TRBJ2-7; TRBD1 aligns across 7 bases. The CDR3 is 15 amino acids. The J segment lost 5 bases and the V segment lost 6 bases, leaving 13 bases of the junction unmatched. CDR1 and CDR2 (germline): MNHNS, SASEGT. Written as DNA, the CDR3 is TGTGCCAGCAGCGAGGAGACGACAGGGATCGACGAGCAGTACTTC. Translation: CASSEETTGIDEQYF.

The V call is TRBV6-1, the J call TRBJ2-1; the match to TRBD2 covers 12 bases. Losses at the gene ends were 4 bases for V and 0 bases for J; bases not matched to a gene: 1. CDR3 size: 16 residues. The germline CDR1 and CDR2 sequences are MNHNS and SASEGT. The CDR3 is CASSGTSGASYNEQFF. The DNA of the CDR3 is TGTGCCAGCAGTGGGACTAGCGGGGCCTCCTACAATGAGCAGTTCTTC.

This chain joins TRBV7-6 and TRBJ2-5; TRBD2 matches 9 bases. V lost 7 bases and J lost 4; bases outside the gene matches: 10. This CDR3 has 15 amino acids. The germline gives CDR1 SGHVS, CDR2 FNYEAQ. The CDR3 loop reads CASIGGGASGETQYF. The CDR3 coding sequence is TGTGCCAGCATCGGCGGGGGGGCCTCAGGAGAGACCCAGTACTTC.

The rearrangement links TRBV2 to TRBJ2-1; TRBD2 matches at 8 bases. From germline, CDR1 is SNHLY and CDR2 FYNNEI. The V segment lost 1 base and the J segment 10 bases; nucleotides outside the gene matches: 12. This CDR3 has 16 residues. The CDR3 region is CASSEGARGGPPEQFF. DNA for the CDR3: TGTGCCAGCAGTGAAGGGGCCCGGGGGGGCCCTCCCGAGCAGTTCTTC.

This clone was observed once. The chain couples TRBV30 to TRBJ1-4; TRBD1 is a possible D gene (6 bases). The V end lost 4 bases, the J end lost 5 bases, and 11 bases lay between the germline ends. CDR3 length equals 13 residues. Germline V lookup: CDR1 GTSNPN, CDR2 SVGIG (reference sequence). The CDR3: CAWTWTDNEKLFF. CDR3 nucleotides: TGTGCCTGGACCTGGACAGACAATGAAAAACTGTTTTTT.

The chain recombines TRBV25-1 with TRBJ2-5; D unclear. Deletions cut 1 base from V and 5 bases from J, with 8 bases between. The germline V gene encodes CDR1 MGHDK and CDR2 SYGVNS. The length of the CDR3 is 13 residues. The CDR3 sequence is CASSESTWETQYF. The CDR3 DNA reads as TGTGCCAGCAGTGAATCCACATGGGAGACCCAGTACTTC.

This chain joins TRBV5-1 and TRBJ1-1; D remains ambiguous. Germline V lookup: CDR1 SGHRS, CDR2 YFSETQ. The V and J ends lost 2 bases and 0 bases respectively, with 5 bases between them. The CDR3 loop spans 13 amino acids. The CDR3: CASSFTVNTEAFF. The CDR3 DNA sequence: TGCGCCAGCAGCTTTACGGTGAACACTGAAGCTTTCTTT.

The V gene is TRBV30, the J gene TRBJ2-7, with TRBD2 identical over 9 bases. Germline trimming cut 0 bases from V and 3 bases from J; bases unmatched to any gene: 3. CDR3 length: 14 residues. The V gene's germline CDR1 is GTSNPN and CDR2 SVGIG (reference sequence). As DNA, the CDR3 is TGTGCCTGGAGTGTTAGTAGCGGGGGCTACGAGCAGTACTTC. Translated, it gives CAWSVSSGGYEQYF.

This chain links TRBV20-1 with TRBJ2-7, with D perhaps matching TRBD1 (6 bases). V was trimmed by 6 bases and J by 6 bases, leaving 12 bases between them. CDR3 length: 11 amino acids. CDR1 and CDR2 (germline): DFQATT, SNEGSKA (reference sequence). The CDR3 spells CSATTGIEQYF. Written as DNA, the CDR3 is TGCAGTGCGACCACAGGGATCGAGCAGTACTTC.

The rearrangement links TRBV6-5 to TRBJ2-7; TRBD2 agrees at 10 bases. CDR3 length: 14 residues. The V gene end was trimmed by 5 bases and the J gene end by 2 bases; junction bases not matched to a gene: 3. Germline loops: CDR1 MNHEY, CDR2 SVGAGI. CDR3 protein: CASSLGLAAYEQYF. The CDR3 nucleotides read TGTGCCAGCAGTCTAGGACTAGCGGCCTACGAGCAGTACTTC.

The chain recombines TRBV2 with TRBJ1-4; D is ambiguous. The V end lost 7 bases, the J end lost 2 bases, and 11 bases lay between the germline ends. The CDR3 spans 14 residues. Germline loops: CDR1 SNHLY, CDR2 FYNNEI. CDR3 protein: CASKLTATNEKLFF. The CDR3 nucleotides are TGTGCCAGCAAGCTGACTGCGACTAATGAAAAACTGTTTTTT.